The 29 T cell receptor beta chains below come from one sample, sequenced in a study of shared clonotypes between healthy human individuals. Method: immunoSEQ multiplex PCR; TCRdb's copy keeps in-frame clones and lacks some. The table lists roughly 2.2 million clones, over 90% of them singletons, with 0.39% in the top ten. The sample comprised naive CD4+ T cells from PBMCs. Subset specified: CD45RA+ positively selected. All receptors come from a man aged 18 to 35 in good health. Some clones in this sample may be carry-over from other donors' samples.

This rearrangement joins TRBV7-3 to TRBJ2-7; D call uncertain. Trimming shortened V by 4 bases and J by 2 bases, and 12 bases separated the two germline ends. CDR1 is SGHTA, CDR2 FQGTGA, per germline. The CDR3 totals 14 residues. In nucleotides, the CDR3 is TGTGCCAGCAGCTCCTCGGTACTACCCTACGAGCAGTACTTC. This gives the protein CASSSSVLPYEQYF.

This clone was picked up one time. The gene calls are TRBV21-1 and TRBJ1-1. TRBV21-1 is a pseudogene. The CDR3 covers 15 residues. For the CDR3, the DNA is TGTGCCAGCAGCCTTGGAGACACTACGAACACTGAAGCTTTCTTT. Translation gives CASSLGDTTNTEAFF.

The chain employs TRBV7-5 and TRBJ1-5. TRBV7-5 is noted as a pseudogene. This CDR3 is built from 15 residues. CDR3 coding DNA: TGTGTCAGAAGCTTAGCGGGATATAGCAATCAGCCCCAGCATTTT. Protein: CVRSLAGYSNQPQHF.

This chain connects TRBV2 to TRBJ2-1, with TRBD2 matching 7 bases. V was pared by 4 bases and J by 5 bases, with 8 bases of the junction left unmatched. CDR1 is SNHLY, CDR2 FYNNEI, per germline. The CDR3 contains 15 residues. CDR3 sequence (DNA): TGTGCCAGCAGTGTACTAGCGTCAGGAAACAATGAGCAGTTCTTC. This encodes CASSVLASGNNEQFF.

J is TRBJ2-7 and V is TRBV19, with a weak D call TRBD2 (5 bases). Germline assignment: CDR1 LNHDA and CDR2 SQIVND (reference sequence). V lost 6 bases to trimming and J lost 1 base, with 13 bases between them. This CDR3 is 14 amino acids long. The CDR3 DNA reads as TGTGCCAGTAGGGCCCCGGAGGAGTCCTACGAGCAGTACTTC. The encoded protein is CASRAPEESYEQYF.

This clone was found once. Other DNA sequences of this sample code for an identical CDR3. The chain is built from TRBV18 and TRBJ2-7, with unresolved D. This CDR3 contains 13 residues. CDR1 and CDR2 (germline): KGHSH, LQKENI. V dropped 3 bases and J dropped 3 bases, with 9 bases sitting between them. In DNA, the CDR3 is TGTGCCAGCTCACCGGGCAGTTTCTACGAGCAGTACTTC. It encodes CASSPGSFYEQYF.

This rearrangement joins TRBV4-3 to TRBJ2-1, with D perhaps being TRBD1 or TRBD2 (6 bases each). The CDR3 totals 14 residues. V was pared by 2 bases and J by 8 bases, with 13 bases between. Germline loops: CDR1 LGHNA, CDR2 YSLEER. CDR3 loop: CASSQRGRDDEQFF. In DNA form, the CDR3 reads TGCGCCAGCAGCCAACGGGGGCGGGACGATGAGCAGTTCTTC.

Note on this clone: Other DNA sequences of this sample code for an identical CDR3. The chain uses TRBV6-5 and TRBJ1-1; D remains unclear. The CDR3 has 13 amino acids. Germline CDR1 is MNHEY and CDR2 is SVGAGI. V was pared by 2 bases and J by 8 bases, with 12 bases between. CDR3: CASSYRARTEAFF. The CDR3 nucleotides read TGTGCCAGCAGTTACCGGGCCCGAACAGAAGCTTTCTTT.

This chain connects TRBV5-1 to TRBJ2-2; TRBD1 matches at 9 bases. From germline, CDR1 is SGHRS and CDR2 YFSETQ. The CDR3 loop spans 16 amino acids. V lost 7 bases, J lost 3 bases, and 10 bases stayed unmatched. The CDR3 sequence is CASAKSGTGYTGELFF. The CDR3 DNA sequence: TGCGCCAGCGCCAAATCCGGGACAGGGTACACCGGGGAGCTGTTTTTT.

The V gene is TRBV14, the J gene TRBJ2-7; 7 bases agree with TRBD2. After removal of 5 bases from V and 2 bases from J, the junction contained 12 bases not matched to a gene. Per the germline V gene, CDR1 is SGHDN and CDR2 is FVKESK. This CDR3 contains 16 residues. The CDR3 reads CASSEAGREEAYEQYF. The CDR3 DNA reads as TGTGCCAGCAGCGAAGCCGGCCGGGAGGAAGCCTACGAGCAGTACTTC.

The chain has TRBV2 and TRBJ2-7; 11 nucleotides match TRBD2. The CDR3 has 17 amino acids. J was trimmed by 1 base and V by 6 bases; bases with no gene match: 11. The germline V gene encodes CDR1 SNHLY and CDR2 FYNNEI. This CDR3 is CASSQISRLAGSYEQYF. The CDR3 DNA sequence: TGTGCCAGCAGCCAAATTTCCCGACTAGCGGGATCCTACGAGCAGTACTTC.

This clone was observed once. The V call is TRBV5-1, the J call TRBJ2-7; 10 bases fit TRBD2. J lost 3 bases, V lost 0 bases, and 6 bases had no gene match. Germline V CDR1 and CDR2: SGHRS, YFSETQ. The CDR3 runs to 16 residues. The CDR3 loop is CASSLELAGPHYEQYF. Written as DNA, the CDR3 is TGCGCCAGCAGCTTGGAACTAGCGGGGCCCCACTACGAGCAGTACTTC.

In its sample, this clone was seen once. Other DNA sequences from this sample encode an identical CDR3 as well. J is TRBJ1-6 and V is TRBV28, with D unclear. The CDR3 contains 12 residues. V was cut by 2 bases and J by 9 bases, with 5 bases left in between. Per germline, CDR1 MDHEN and CDR2 SYDVKM. The CDR3 sequence is CASSLVGSPLHF. The CDR3 DNA reads as TGTGCCAGCAGTTTAGTGGGTTCACCCCTCCACTTT.

This clone came up once. This sequence joins TRBV7-3 and TRBJ1-1; maybe TRBD1 (6 bases). Germline CDR1 is SGHTA and CDR2 is FQGTGA. The V gene lost 5 bases and the J gene lost 2 bases, with 15 bases spanning the gap. The CDR3 has 15 residues. The CDR3, as DNA: TGTGCCAGCAGCCCGACAGGAGTTGTTAACACTGAAGCTTTCTTT. Amino acids: CASSPTGVVNTEAFF.

This chain links TRBV29-1 with TRBJ2-7; 8 nucleotides agree with TRBD1. Germline lookup yields CDR1 SQVTM and CDR2 ANQGSEA. The CDR3 covers 14 residues. J was trimmed by 5 bases and V by 4 bases; bases with no gene match: 10. The CDR3 bases are TGCAGCGTTGTACCGGACAGGGTAATCGACGAGCAGTACTTC. Translation: CSVVPDRVIDEQYF.

The CDR3 nucleotides read TGTGCCAGCAGTTCCCGTGGGGCCAACGTCCTGACTTTC. Protein sequence: CASSSRGANVLTF. This rearrangement joins TRBV27 to TRBJ2-6; D gene uncertain. This CDR3 is built from 13 residues. Per germline, CDR1 MNHEY and CDR2 SMNVEV (reference sequence). V was clipped by 4 bases and J by 3 bases, with 4 bases between them. Full variable domain (rest looked up from reference TRBV27 and TRBJ2-6): EAQVTQNPRYLITVTGKKLTVTCSQNMNHEYMSWYRQDPGLGLRQIYYSMNVEVTDKGDVPEGYKVSRKEKRNFPLILESPSPNQTSLYFCASSSRGANVLTFGAGSRLTVL.

The genes are TRBV9 and TRBJ1-5, with no clear D. Trimming removed 4 bases at V and 0 bases at J, with 8 bases between. CDR3 length: 14 residues. From germline, CDR1 is SGDLS and CDR2 YYNGEE. The CDR3 nucleotides read TGTGCCAGCAGCCCGGGAGATAGCAATCAGCCCCAGCATTTT. Translated, it gives CASSPGDSNQPQHF.

The chain uses TRBV5-1 and TRBJ2-7; maybe TRBD1 (5 bases). The CDR3 covers 14 residues. In germline, CDR1 is SGHRS, CDR2 YFSETQ. V lost 4 bases, J lost 1 base, and 12 bases lay in between. CDR3: CASSGTPGSYEQYF. DNA for the CDR3: TGCGCCAGCAGCGGCACGCCAGGGTCCTACGAGCAGTACTTC.

The rearrangement uses TRBV6-4 and TRBJ1-5, with D perhaps TRBD1 (5 bases). Germline CDR1 is MRHNA and CDR2 is SNTAGT. The CDR3 sequence is 11 residues long. The V and J ends lost 8 bases and 12 bases respectively, with 14 bases between them. The CDR3 DNA follows: TGTGCCAGCCCGTCAGGGAAGGGCCAGCATTTT. Translating gives CASPSGKGQHF.

CDR3 sequence reads: CASRRDQKSYEQYF. DNA for the CDR3: TGTGCCAGCCGACGGGACCAAAAGTCCTACGAGCAGTACTTC. V gene TRBV2 combines with J gene TRBJ2-7; D tentatively fits TRBD1 or TRBD2 (5 bases each). This CDR3 region has 14 residues. CDR1 and CDR2 (germline): SNHLY, FYNNEI. Trimming left V 8 bases short and J 1 base short, with 15 bases between.

The chain couples TRBV28 to TRBJ1-4; maybe TRBD1 (6 bases). The CDR3 covers 17 residues. V lost 3 bases to trimming and J lost 7 bases, with 21 bases between them. Germline V gene lookup returns CDR1 MDHEN and CDR2 SYDVKM. DNA of the CDR3: TGTGCCAGCAGTTTGCCCACCCCCCAGGGGAGGGGTGAAAAACTGTTTTTT. It translates to CASSLPTPQGRGEKLFF.

The chain employs TRBV7-9 and TRBJ2-1; TRBD1 matches at 7 bases. V was clipped by 6 bases and J by 10 bases; unmatched bases: 12. The CDR3 consists of 14 residues. Germline V gives CDR1 SEHNR, CDR2 FQNEAQ (reference sequence). CDR3 amino acids: CASSPNTGGQEQFF. The CDR3 DNA is TGTGCCAGCAGTCCTAATACTGGGGGACAGGAGCAGTTCTTC.

The gene calls are TRBV6-6 and TRBJ2-5; D possibly matches TRBD1 or TRBD2 (6 bases each). The germline V gene encodes CDR1 MNHNY and CDR2 SVGAGI (reference sequence). The CDR3 is made up of 12 amino acids. V lost 6 bases and J 4 bases, leaving 9 bases between the germline ends. DNA of the CDR3: TGTGCCAGCAGCGGAGGGGGAGAGACCCAGTACTTC. It translates to CASSGGGETQYF.

This CDR3 reads CASSFTGNNSPLHF. The CDR3, as DNA: TGTGCCAGCAGCTTTACCGGGAATAATTCACCCCTCCACTTT. The V gene is TRBV5-4, the J gene TRBJ1-6, with D unresolved. The CDR3 is 14 residues long. With 2 bases removed from V and 5 bases from J, the gap between germline ends came to 8 bases. CDR1 and CDR2 (germline): SGHNT, YYREEE (reference sequence).

This chain joins TRBV5-1 and TRBJ2-1, with a possible D match to TRBD1 (5 bases). This CDR3 is built from 14 residues. Looked up from germline, CDR1 is SGHRS and CDR2 is YFSETQ. Trimming took 5 bases from V and 3 from J, leaving 12 bases between them. CDR3 loop: CASRLRQGYNEQFF. The CDR3 DNA reads TGCGCCAGCAGGTTAAGGCAGGGCTACAATGAGCAGTTCTTC.

The rearrangement uses TRBV6-4 and TRBJ1-1; perhaps TRBD1 as D (6 bases). This CDR3 has 16 amino acids. V was cut by 6 bases and J by 3 bases, with 20 bases left in between. Looked up from germline, CDR1 is MRHNA and CDR2 is SNTAGT. CDR3 in amino acids: CASRQHGHRADTEAFF. As DNA, the CDR3 is TGTGCCAGCAGGCAGCACGGCCACAGGGCCGACACTGAAGCTTTCTTT.

The chain carries TRBV25-1 and TRBJ1-2; D is undetermined. Germline CDR1 reads MGHDK; CDR2 reads SYGVNS. This CDR3 contains 14 residues. The V and J ends lost 5 bases and 8 bases respectively, with 18 bases between them. Here the CDR3 DNA reads TGTGCCAGCAGTAGCCGGGTCCTCAATTTCGGCTACACCTTC. Translation: CASSSRVLNFGYTF.

This chain links TRBV9 with TRBJ2-6; no reliable D call. V was cut by 4 bases and J by 0 bases, with 8 bases left in between. This CDR3 contains 15 residues. Germline assignment: CDR1 SGDLS and CDR2 YYNGEE. CDR3 coding DNA: TGTGCCAGCAGCCTCGGTTACTCTGGGGCCAACGTCCTGACTTTC. Its protein is CASSLGYSGANVLTF.

In DNA form, the CDR3 reads TGCGCCAGCAGCCAACAGCTAGCGGGAGGTGGCGAGCAGTACTTC. Amino acids: CASSQQLAGGGEQYF. The rearrangement links TRBV4-3 to TRBJ2-7, with 11 bases identical to TRBD2. Germline values: CDR1 LGHNA, CDR2 YSLEER. Losses at the gene ends were 2 bases for V and 6 bases for J; bases not matched to a gene: 6. The CDR3 has 15 residues.